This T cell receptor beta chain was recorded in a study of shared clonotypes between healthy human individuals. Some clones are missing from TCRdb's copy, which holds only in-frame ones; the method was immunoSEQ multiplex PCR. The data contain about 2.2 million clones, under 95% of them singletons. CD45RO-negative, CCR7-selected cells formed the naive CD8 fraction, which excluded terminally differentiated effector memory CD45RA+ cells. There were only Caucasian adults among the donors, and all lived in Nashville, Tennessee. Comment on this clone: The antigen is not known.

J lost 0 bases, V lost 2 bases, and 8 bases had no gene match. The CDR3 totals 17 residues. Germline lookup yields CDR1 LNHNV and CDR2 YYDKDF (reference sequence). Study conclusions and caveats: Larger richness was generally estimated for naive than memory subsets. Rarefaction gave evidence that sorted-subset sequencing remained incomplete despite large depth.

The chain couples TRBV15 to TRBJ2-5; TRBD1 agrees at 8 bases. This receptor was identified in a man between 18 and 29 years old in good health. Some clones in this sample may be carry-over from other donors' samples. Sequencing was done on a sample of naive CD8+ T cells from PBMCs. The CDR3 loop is CATSRIPRTGNQETQYF. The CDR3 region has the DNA TGTGCCACCAGCAGAATTCCCCGGACAGGGAACCAAGAGACCCAGTACTTC.